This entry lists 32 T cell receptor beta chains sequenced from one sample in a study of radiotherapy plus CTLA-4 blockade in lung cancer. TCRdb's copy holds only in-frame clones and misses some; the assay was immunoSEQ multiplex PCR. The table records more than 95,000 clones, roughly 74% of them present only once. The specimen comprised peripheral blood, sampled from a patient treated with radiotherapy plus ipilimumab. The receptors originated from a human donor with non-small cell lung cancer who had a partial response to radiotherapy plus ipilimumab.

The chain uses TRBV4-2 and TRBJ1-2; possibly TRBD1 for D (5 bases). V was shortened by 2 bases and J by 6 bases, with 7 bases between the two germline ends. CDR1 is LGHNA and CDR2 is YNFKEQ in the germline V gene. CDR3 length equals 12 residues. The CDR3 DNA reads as TGTGCCAGCAGCCAACTCAGGGATGGCTACACCTTC. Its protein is CASSQLRDGYTF.

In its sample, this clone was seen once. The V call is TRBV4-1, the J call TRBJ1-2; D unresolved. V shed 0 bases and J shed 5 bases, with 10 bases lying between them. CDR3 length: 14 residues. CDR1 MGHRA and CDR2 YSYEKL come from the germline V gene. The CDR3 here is CASSQERQTYGYTF. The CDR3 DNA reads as TGCGCCAGCAGCCAAGAACGGCAGACTTATGGCTACACCTTC.

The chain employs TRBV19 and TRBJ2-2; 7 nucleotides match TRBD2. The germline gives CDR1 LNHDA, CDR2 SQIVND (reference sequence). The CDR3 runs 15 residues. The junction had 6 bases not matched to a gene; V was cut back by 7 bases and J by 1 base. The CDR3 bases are TGTGCCAGTATTAGGGCTAGCGGGAACACCGGGGAGCTGTTTTTT. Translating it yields CASIRASGNTGELFF.

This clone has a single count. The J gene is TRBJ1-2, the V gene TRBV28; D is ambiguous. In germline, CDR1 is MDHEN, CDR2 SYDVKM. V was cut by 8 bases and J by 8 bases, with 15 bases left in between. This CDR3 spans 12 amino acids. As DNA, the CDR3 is TGTGCCAGCCGAACGGCGGTTAGCGGCTACACCTTC. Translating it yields CASRTAVSGYTF.

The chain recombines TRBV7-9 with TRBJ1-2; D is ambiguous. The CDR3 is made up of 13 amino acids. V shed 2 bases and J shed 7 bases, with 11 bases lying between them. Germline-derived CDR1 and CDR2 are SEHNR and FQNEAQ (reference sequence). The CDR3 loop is CASSLRETGGYTF. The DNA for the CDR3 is TGTGCCAGCAGCTTAAGAGAGACGGGTGGCTACACCTTC.

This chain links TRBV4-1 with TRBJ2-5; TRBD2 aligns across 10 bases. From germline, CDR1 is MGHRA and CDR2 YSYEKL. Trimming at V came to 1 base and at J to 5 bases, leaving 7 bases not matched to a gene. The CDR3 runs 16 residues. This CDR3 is CASSQGLPAGGETQYF. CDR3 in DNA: TGCGCCAGCAGCCAAGGTTTACCAGCGGGAGGGGAGACCCAGTACTTC.

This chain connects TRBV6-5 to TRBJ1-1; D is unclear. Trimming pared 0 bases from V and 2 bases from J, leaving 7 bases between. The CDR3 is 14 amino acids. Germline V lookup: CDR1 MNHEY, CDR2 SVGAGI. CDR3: CASSYSTGNTEAFF. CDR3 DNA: TGTGCCAGCAGTTACTCGACGGGTAACACTGAAGCTTTCTTT.

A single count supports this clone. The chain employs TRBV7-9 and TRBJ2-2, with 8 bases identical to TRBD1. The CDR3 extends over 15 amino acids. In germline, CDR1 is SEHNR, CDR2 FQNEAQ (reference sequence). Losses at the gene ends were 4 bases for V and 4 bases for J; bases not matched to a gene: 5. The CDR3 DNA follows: TGTGCCAGCAGCTGGGGGACAGGAGGCACCGGGGAGCTGTTTTTT. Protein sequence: CASSWGTGGTGELFF.

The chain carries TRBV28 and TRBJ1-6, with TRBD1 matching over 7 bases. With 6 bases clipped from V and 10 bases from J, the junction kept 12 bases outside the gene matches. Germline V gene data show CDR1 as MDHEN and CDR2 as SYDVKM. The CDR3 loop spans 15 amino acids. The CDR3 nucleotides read TGTGCCAGCAGCTCAACAGGGGAAGGAGGGTCACCCCTCCACTTT. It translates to CASSSTGEGGSPLHF.

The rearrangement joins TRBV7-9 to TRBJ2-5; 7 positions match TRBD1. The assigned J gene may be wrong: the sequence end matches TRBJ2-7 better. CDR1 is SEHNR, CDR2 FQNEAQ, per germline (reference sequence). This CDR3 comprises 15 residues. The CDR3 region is CASSPQTGFVYEQYF. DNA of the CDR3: TGTGCCAGCAGCCCTCAGACAGGGTTCGTCTACGAGCAGTACTTC.

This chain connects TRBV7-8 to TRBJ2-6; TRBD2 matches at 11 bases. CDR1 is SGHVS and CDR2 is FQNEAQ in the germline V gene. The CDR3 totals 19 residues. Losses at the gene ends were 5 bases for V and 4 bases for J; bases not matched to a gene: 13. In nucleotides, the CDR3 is TGTGCCAGCAGCCTCCGATTGGTAGCGGGAGGGCCCGGGGCCAACGTCCTGACTTTC. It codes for CASSLRLVAGGPGANVLTF. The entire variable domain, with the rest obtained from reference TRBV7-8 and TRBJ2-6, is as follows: GAGVSQSPRYKVAKRGQDVALRCDPISGHVSLFWYQQALGQGPEFLTYFQNEAQLDKSGLPSDRFFAERPEGSVSTLKIQRTQQEDSAVYLCASSLRLVAGGPGANVLTFGAGSRLTVL.

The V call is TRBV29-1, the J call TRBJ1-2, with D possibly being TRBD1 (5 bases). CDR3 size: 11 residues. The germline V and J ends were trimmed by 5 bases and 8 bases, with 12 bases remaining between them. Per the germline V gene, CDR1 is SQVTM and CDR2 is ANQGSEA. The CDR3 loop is CSVLREEGYTF. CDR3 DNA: TGCAGCGTTCTCAGGGAGGAAGGCTACACCTTC.

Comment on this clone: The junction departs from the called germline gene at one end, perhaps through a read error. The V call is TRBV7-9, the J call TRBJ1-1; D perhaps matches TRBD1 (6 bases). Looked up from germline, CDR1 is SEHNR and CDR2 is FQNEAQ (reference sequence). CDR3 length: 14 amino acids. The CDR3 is CASNLAGVDTEAFF. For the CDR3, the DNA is TGTGCCAGCAACTTAGCAGGGGTCGACACTGAAGCTTTCTTT.

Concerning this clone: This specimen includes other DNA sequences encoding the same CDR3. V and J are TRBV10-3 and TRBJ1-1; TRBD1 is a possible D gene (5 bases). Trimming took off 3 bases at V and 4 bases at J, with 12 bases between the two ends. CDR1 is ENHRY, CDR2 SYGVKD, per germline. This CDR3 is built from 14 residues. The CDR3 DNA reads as TGTGCCATCAGTGATCAGGGATCTCGCACTGAAGCTTTCTTT. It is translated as CAISDQGSRTEAFF.

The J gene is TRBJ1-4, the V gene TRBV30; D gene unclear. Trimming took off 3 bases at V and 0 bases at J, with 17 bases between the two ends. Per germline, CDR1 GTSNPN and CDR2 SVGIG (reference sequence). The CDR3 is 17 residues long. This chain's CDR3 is CAWRTRLDGATNEKLFF. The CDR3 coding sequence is TGTGCCTGGAGGACCCGTCTAGACGGTGCAACTAATGAAAAACTGTTTTTT.

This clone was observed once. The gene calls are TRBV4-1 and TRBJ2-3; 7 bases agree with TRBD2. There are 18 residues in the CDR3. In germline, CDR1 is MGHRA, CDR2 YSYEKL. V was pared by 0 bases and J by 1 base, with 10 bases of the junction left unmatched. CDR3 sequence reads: CASSQDSSGSSGTDTQYF. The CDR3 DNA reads TGCGCCAGCAGCCAAGATTCTAGCGGTTCCTCGGGCACAGATACGCAGTATTTT.

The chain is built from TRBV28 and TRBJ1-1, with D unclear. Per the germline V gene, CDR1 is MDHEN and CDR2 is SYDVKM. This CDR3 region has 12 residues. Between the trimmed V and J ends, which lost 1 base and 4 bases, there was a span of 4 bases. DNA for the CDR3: TGTGCCAGCAGTTTATTAGCCACTGAAGCTTTCTTT. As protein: CASSLLATEAFF.

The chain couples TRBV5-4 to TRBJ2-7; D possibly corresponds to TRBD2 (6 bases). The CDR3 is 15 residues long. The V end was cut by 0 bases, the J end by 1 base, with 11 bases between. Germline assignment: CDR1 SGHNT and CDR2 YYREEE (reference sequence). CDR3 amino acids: CASSLARGLSYEQYF. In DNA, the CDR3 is TGTGCCAGCAGCTTGGCTCGGGGACTGTCCTACGAGCAGTACTTC.

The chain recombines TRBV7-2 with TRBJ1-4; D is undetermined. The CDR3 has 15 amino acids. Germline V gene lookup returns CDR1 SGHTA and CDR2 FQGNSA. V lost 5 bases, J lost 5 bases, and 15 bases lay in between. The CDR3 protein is CASSLSGRVNEKLFF. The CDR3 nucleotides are TGTGCCAGCAGCCTTAGTGGGCGGGTGAATGAAAAACTGTTTTTT.

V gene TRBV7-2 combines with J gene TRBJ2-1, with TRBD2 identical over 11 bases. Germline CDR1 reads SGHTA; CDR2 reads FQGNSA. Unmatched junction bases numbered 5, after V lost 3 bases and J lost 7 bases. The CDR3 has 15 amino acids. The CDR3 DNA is TGTGCCAGCAGCTTGACTAGCGGGATGAGGAATGAGCAGTTCTTC. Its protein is CASSLTSGMRNEQFF.

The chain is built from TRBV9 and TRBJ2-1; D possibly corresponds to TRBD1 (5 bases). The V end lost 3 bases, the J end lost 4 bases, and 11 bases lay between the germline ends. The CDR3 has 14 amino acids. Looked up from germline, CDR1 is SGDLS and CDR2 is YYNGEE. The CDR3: CASSEADSYNEQFF. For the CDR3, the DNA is TGTGCCAGCAGCGAAGCTGACAGTTACAATGAGCAGTTCTTC.

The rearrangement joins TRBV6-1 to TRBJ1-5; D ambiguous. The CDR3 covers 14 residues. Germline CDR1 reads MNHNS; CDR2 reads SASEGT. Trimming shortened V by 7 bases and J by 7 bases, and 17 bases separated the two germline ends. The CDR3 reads CASTSAGSTQPQHF. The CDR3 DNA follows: TGTGCCAGCACCTCGGCCGGGAGCACCCAGCCCCAGCATTTT.

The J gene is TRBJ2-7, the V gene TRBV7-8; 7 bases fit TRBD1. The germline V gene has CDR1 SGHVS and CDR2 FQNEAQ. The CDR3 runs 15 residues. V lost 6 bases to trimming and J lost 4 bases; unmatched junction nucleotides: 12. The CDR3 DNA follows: TGTGCCAGCAGACCCACCGGGACAGAGGTTTACGAGCAGTACTTC. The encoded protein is CASRPTGTEVYEQYF.

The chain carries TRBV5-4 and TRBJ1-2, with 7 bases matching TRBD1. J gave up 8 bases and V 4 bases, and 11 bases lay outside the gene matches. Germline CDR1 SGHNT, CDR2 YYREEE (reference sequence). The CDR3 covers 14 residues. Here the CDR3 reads CASSRETGIEGYTF. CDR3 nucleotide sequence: TGTGCCAGCAGCAGGGAGACAGGGATCGAAGGCTACACCTTC.

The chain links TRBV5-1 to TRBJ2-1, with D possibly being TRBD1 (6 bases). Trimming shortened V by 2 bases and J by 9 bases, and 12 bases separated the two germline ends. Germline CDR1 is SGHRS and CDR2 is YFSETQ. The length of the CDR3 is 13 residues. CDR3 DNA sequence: TGCGCCAGCAGCTTAACAGGGATTGGTGAGCAGTTCTTC. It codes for CASSLTGIGEQFF.

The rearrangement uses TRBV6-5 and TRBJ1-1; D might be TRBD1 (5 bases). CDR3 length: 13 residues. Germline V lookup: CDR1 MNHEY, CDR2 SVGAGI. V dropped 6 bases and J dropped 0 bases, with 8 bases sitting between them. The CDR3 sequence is CASRTALNTEAFF. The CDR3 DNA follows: TGTGCCAGCAGGACAGCTCTGAACACTGAAGCTTTCTTT.

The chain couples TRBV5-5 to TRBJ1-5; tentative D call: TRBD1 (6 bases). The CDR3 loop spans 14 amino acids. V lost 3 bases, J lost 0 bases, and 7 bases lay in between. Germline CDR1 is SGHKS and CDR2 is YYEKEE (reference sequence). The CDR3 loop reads CASSWTASNQPQHF. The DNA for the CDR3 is TGTGCCAGCAGCTGGACAGCTAGCAATCAGCCCCAGCATTTT.

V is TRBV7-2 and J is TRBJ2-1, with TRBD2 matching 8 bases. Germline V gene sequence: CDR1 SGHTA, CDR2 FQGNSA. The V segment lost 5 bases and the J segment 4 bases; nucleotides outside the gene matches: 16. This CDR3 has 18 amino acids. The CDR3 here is CASSRAGTSGRPYNEQFF. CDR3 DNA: TGTGCCAGCAGCCGGGCCGGGACTAGTGGGAGACCATACAATGAGCAGTTCTTC.

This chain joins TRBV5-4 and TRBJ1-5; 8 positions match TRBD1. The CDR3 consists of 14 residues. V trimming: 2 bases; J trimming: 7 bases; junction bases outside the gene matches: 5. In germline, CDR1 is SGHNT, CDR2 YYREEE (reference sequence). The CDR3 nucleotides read TGTGCCAGCAGCTTCCAGGGGGCGCAACAGCCCCAGCATTTT. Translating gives CASSFQGAQQPQHF.

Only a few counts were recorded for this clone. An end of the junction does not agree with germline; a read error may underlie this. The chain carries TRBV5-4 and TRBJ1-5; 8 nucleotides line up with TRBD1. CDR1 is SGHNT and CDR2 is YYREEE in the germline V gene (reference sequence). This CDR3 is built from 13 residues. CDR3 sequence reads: CASSSMPDRAGVF. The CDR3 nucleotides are TGTGCCAGCAGCTCAATGCCGGACAGGGCCGGTGTTTTT.

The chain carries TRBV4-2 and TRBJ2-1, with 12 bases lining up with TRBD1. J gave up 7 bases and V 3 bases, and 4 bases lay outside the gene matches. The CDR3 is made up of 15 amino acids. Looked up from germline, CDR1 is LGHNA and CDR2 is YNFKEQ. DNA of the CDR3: TGTGCCAGCAGCCATTCGGGACAGGGGGCTAATGAGCAGTTCTTC. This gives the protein CASSHSGQGANEQFF.

DNA of the CDR3: TGTGCCAGCAGTGAACCAACAGGGGATCATGGCTACACCTTC. Protein product: CASSEPTGDHGYTF. The rearrangement joins TRBV2 to TRBJ1-2; 7 bases line up with TRBD1. The CDR3 runs to 14 residues. Germline V gene lookup returns CDR1 SNHLY and CDR2 FYNNEI. The V segment lost 2 bases and the J segment 6 bases; nucleotides outside the gene matches: 6.